A single sample is the source of the 25 T cell receptor beta chains below, sequenced in a study of T cells after yellow fever vaccination. TCRdb ran MiXCR on the 5' RACE reads and lists one entry per CDR3 protein. The sample has a few hundred thousand distinct CDR3 sequences; less than 20% are singletons. The specimen comprised PBMCs, sampled more than 4 days after the first yellow fever vaccination. All receptors derive from a man aged 18 to 35 who received the YFV17D yellow fever vaccine.

This clonotype turned up a few times. V gene TRBV20-1 combines with J gene TRBJ2-7, with D possibly being TRBD2 (7 bases). The length of the CDR3 is 11 residues. The germline gives CDR1 DFQATT, CDR2 SNEGSKA (reference sequence). Trimming removed 7 bases from V and 6 bases from J, with 13 bases in between. CDR3 loop: CSGGGPFEQYV. The CDR3 DNA follows: TGCAGTGGGGGGGGGCCTTTCGAGCAGTACGTC.

This clonotype has more than one count but fewer than ten. The chain links TRBV20-1 to TRBJ1-3; no clear D. The germline CDR1 and CDR2 sequences are DFQATT and SNEGSKA (reference sequence). V gave up 2 bases and J gave up 3 bases, with 17 bases separating them. The CDR3 length is 16 residues. The CDR3 protein is CSARSREGWNGNTIYF. CDR3 sequence (DNA): TGCAGTGCTAGAAGTAGGGAGGGATGGAATGGAAACACCATATATTTT.

The chain couples TRBV7-2 to TRBJ1-6; no clear D gene. Germline values: CDR1 SGHTA, CDR2 FQGNSA. The CDR3 has 17 residues. V was pared by 6 bases and J by 0 bases, with 15 bases between. In DNA form, the CDR3 reads TGTGCCAGCAGTCCCCCGGGCAGCAGCTCCTATAATTCACCCCTCCACTTT. Translating it yields CASSPPGSSSYNSPLHF.

This clonotype was seen a handful of times. The chain combines TRBV5-1 with TRBJ1-4; no definite D call. The germline V and J ends were trimmed by 1 base and 7 bases, with 17 bases remaining between them. Looked up from germline, CDR1 is SGHRS and CDR2 is YFSETQ. The CDR3 consists of 16 residues. Here the CDR3 DNA reads TGCGCCAGCAGCTTGCAGCCGATCCTAATTGGTGAAAAACTGTTTTTT. Translating it yields CASSLQPILIGEKLFF.

This clonotype was counted only a few times. This sequence joins TRBV20-1 and TRBJ2-5, with D perhaps TRBD2 (6 bases). Germline V lookup: CDR1 DFQATT, CDR2 SNEGSKA (reference sequence). The CDR3 has 12 amino acids. CDR3 sequence (DNA): TGCAGGGCCGGTCCAAGCGGGGAGACCCAGTACTTC. It codes for CRAGPSGETQYF.

This clonotype occurred a few times. The V and J genes are TRBV6-1 and TRBJ2-2, with unresolved D. CDR1 is MNHNS, CDR2 SASEGT, per germline. V dropped 6 bases and J dropped 1 base, with 6 bases sitting between them. The CDR3 has 13 amino acids. CDR3 sequence (DNA): TGTGCCAGCAGGTGGTGGAACACCGGGGAGCTGTTTTTT. Protein sequence: CASRWWNTGELFF.

The chain uses TRBV7-2 and TRBJ1-1; D gene unclear. V lost 5 bases and J lost 4, with 14 bases in between. Germline CDR1 SGHTA, CDR2 FQGNSA. CDR3 length equals 14 residues. The CDR3 is CASSTYDWGTEAFF. The CDR3 DNA sequence: TGTGCCAGCAGCACATATGATTGGGGCACTGAAGCTTTCTTT.

The chain combines TRBV11-2 with TRBJ2-5, with D perhaps being TRBD1 or TRBD2 (5 bases each). The CDR3 length is 14 residues. CDR1 is SGHAT and CDR2 is FQNNGV in the germline V gene. The V gene lost 4 bases and the J gene lost 4 bases, with 13 bases spanning the gap. For the CDR3, the DNA is TGTGCCAGCAGCTCTCCGGGGCACGGAGAGACCCAGTACTTC. It encodes CASSSPGHGETQYF.

J is TRBJ2-2 and V is TRBV20-1; 12 bases fit TRBD2. V lost 5 bases, J lost 7 bases, and 11 bases stayed unmatched. This CDR3 has 16 amino acids. The V gene's germline CDR1 is DFQATT and CDR2 SNEGSKA (reference sequence). CDR3 in amino acids: CSAPVLAGGAFGELFF. The CDR3 DNA is TGCAGTGCTCCCGTACTAGCGGGGGGTGCTTTCGGGGAGCTGTTTTTT.

The chain recombines TRBV11-2 with TRBJ1-1; TRBD1 might be the D (6 bases). CDR3 size: 19 residues. The germline V gene encodes CDR1 SGHAT and CDR2 FQNNGV. The V end was cut by 7 bases, the J end by 0 bases, with 27 bases between. The CDR3: CASTLGFMVGGSMNTEAFF. CDR3 in DNA: TGTGCCAGCACACTAGGTTTTATGGTAGGGGGGTCAATGAACACTGAAGCTTTCTTT.

This clonotype was detected a few times. V is TRBV12-3 or TRBV12-4 and J is TRBJ1-2, with no clear D. V was pared by 0 bases and J by 4 bases, with 3 bases between. There are 12 residues in the CDR3. Here the CDR3 DNA reads TGTGCCAGCAGTTTAGCCTTCTATGGCTACACCTTC. Its protein is CASSLAFYGYTF.

This clonotype was picked up a small number of times. The CDR3 loop is CASSLALPPGELFF. Written as DNA, the CDR3 is TGTGCCAGCAGTTTGGCCCTCCCCCCCGGGGAGCTGTTTTTT. The chain joins TRBV12-3 or TRBV12-4 to TRBJ2-2, with D unresolved. The V gene lost 3 bases and the J gene lost 6 bases, with 11 bases spanning the gap. The CDR3 extends over 14 amino acids.

This clonotype has just a few counts. This sequence joins TRBV18 and TRBJ2-4, with D tentatively TRBD1 or TRBD2 (5 bases each). Germline V CDR1 and CDR2: KGHSH, LQKENI. V shed 6 bases and J shed 0 bases, with 21 bases lying between them. The CDR3 sequence is 18 residues long. The DNA for the CDR3 is TGTGCCAGCTCCCTGGGCGACGGCCGGGGCATAGCCAAAAACATTCAGTACTTC. Translating gives CASSLGDGRGIAKNIQYF.

This clonotype came up a few times. The V call is TRBV18, the J call TRBJ2-5, with a tentative D call TRBD1 (6 bases). CDR1 and CDR2 from the germline V gene are KGHSH and LQKENI. V was clipped by 6 bases and J by 4 bases, with 18 bases between them. This CDR3 is 15 amino acids long. CDR3 DNA sequence: TGTGCCAGCTCGGGACCGGGACAAGGCGGAGAGACCCAGTACTTC. Residues: CASSGPGQGGETQYF.

V and J are TRBV29-1 and TRBJ2-1; D not certain. Between the trimmed V and J ends, which lost 2 bases and 5 bases, there was a span of 10 bases. Germline V gene lookup returns CDR1 SQVTM and CDR2 ANQGSEA. This CDR3 has 13 residues. The CDR3 loop is CSVESKTHNEQFF. Here the CDR3 DNA reads TGCAGCGTTGAAAGTAAAACCCACAATGAGCAGTTCTTC.

This clonotype has at least ten counts. V usage is TRBV7-2 and J usage is TRBJ2-1; 14 nucleotides agree with TRBD2. V shed 1 base, J shed 9 bases, and the junction held 5 bases outside the gene matches. From germline, CDR1 is SGHTA and CDR2 FQGNSA. CDR3 size: 16 residues. The CDR3 loop reads CASSLDGLAGGSEQFF. The CDR3 DNA reads TGTGCCAGCAGCTTAGATGGACTAGCGGGGGGCAGTGAGCAGTTCTTC.

This clonotype has ten or more counts. V usage is TRBV20-1 and J usage is TRBJ2-5; D unclear. The V end was cut by 0 bases, the J end by 5 bases, with 13 bases between. Looked up from germline, CDR1 is DFQATT and CDR2 is SNEGSKA (reference sequence). The CDR3 covers 14 residues. CDR3 nucleotides: TGCAGTGCTAGAGATCGTCGAAGCCGGGAGACCCAGTACTTC. Its translation: CSARDRRSRETQYF.

This clonotype has a handful of counts. The chain has TRBV4-3 and TRBJ2-7, with 14 bases fitting TRBD2. CDR3 length: 16 residues. CDR1 is LGHNA, CDR2 YSLEER, per germline. J was trimmed by 4 bases and V by 4 bases; bases with no gene match: 6. CDR3 residues: CASSRTGTSGGYEQYF. CDR3 DNA: TGCGCCAGCAGCCGAACCGGGACTAGCGGGGGTTACGAGCAGTACTTC.

There are a few counts of this clonotype. The rearrangement joins TRBV10-3 to TRBJ1-1; 8 bases agree with TRBD1. Germline lookup yields CDR1 ENHRY and CDR2 SYGVKD. V gave up 4 bases and J gave up 11 bases; unmatched junction bases: 15. The CDR3 totals 15 residues. The CDR3, as DNA: TGTGCCATCAGTGCTCCGGGACAGGAGCTTTGGGGGGCTTTCTTT. It encodes CAISAPGQELWGAFF.

The chain links TRBV29-1 to TRBJ2-7; maybe TRBD1 (6 bases). Germline CDR1 SQVTM, CDR2 ANQGSEA. With 4 bases removed from V and 0 bases from J, the gap between germline ends came to 13 bases. CDR3 length: 14 amino acids. The CDR3: CSVVTTGLSYEQYF. The CDR3 DNA is TGCAGCGTTGTTACGACAGGCCTCTCCTACGAGCAGTACTTC.

This clonotype was picked up many times. This chain joins TRBV4-1 and TRBJ1-2; TRBD1 might be the D (6 bases). The germline V and J ends were trimmed by 0 bases and 8 bases, with 16 bases remaining between them. Germline CDR1 and CDR2: MGHRA and YSYEKL. The CDR3 is made up of 15 amino acids. The CDR3 here is CASSQEPAGADGYTF. CDR3 DNA: TGCGCCAGCAGCCAAGAGCCCGCAGGGGCGGACGGCTACACCTTC.

In this sample, this clonotype turned up a few times. The chain is built from TRBV12-3 or TRBV12-4 and TRBJ1-5; D gene ambiguous. The CDR3 is made up of 14 amino acids. V lost 6 bases and J lost 5, with 14 bases in between. The CDR3 here is CASSSTDTYQPQHF. CDR3 coding DNA: TGTGCCAGCAGCTCAACAGATACCTATCAGCCCCAGCATTTT.

This clonotype has just a few counts. This chain links TRBV20-1 with TRBJ2-1; 7 nucleotides match TRBD1. With V trimmed by 6 bases and J by 3 bases, 11 bases remained unmatched. The CDR3 totals 15 residues. Germline-derived CDR1 and CDR2 are DFQATT and SNEGSKA (reference sequence). The CDR3 here is CSAGPPRDSYNEQFF. The CDR3 DNA follows: TGCAGTGCAGGCCCTCCCCGGGACAGCTACAATGAGCAGTTCTTC.

This clonotype occurred a few times. The genes are TRBV5-1 and TRBJ2-1, with 9 bases that match TRBD1. Germline CDR1 is SGHRS and CDR2 is YFSETQ. V shed 0 bases, J shed 6 bases, and the junction held 7 bases outside the gene matches. This CDR3 is built from 16 residues. The CDR3 nucleotides read TGCGCCAGCAGCTTGGCCTTGGGGACAGGGTCCAATGAGCAGTTCTTC. Translation: CASSLALGTGSNEQFF.

The V and J genes are TRBV4-3 and TRBJ2-7; TRBD2 matches at 8 bases. The CDR3 runs to 16 residues. Germline trimming cut 0 bases from V and 2 bases from J; bases unmatched to any gene: 6. Looked up from germline, CDR1 is LGHNA and CDR2 is YSLEER. The CDR3 DNA follows: TGCGCCAGCAGCCAAGAGCTGCGGGGGGCGGCCTACGAGCAGTACTTC. As protein: CASSQELRGAAYEQYF.